This T cell receptor beta chain is from a study of memory CD4+ T cells and cytomegalovirus serostatus. For the study at large: This sample comes from healthy Belgian adults, 9 CMV seropositive, under 25 seronegative.

TCRdb's table, derived via immunoSEQ multiplex PCR, lists solely in-frame clones and lacks some. The data contain over 35,000 clones, around 80% of them singletons. The sort gate was single viable CD3+CD4+CD8-CD45RO+ cells for memory CD4+ T cells. Trimming cost V 4 bases and J 5 bases; bases outside gene matches: 6. CDR1 and CDR2 (germline): SQVTM, ANQGSEA. The CDR3 has 14 residues. The chain carries TRBV29-1 and TRBJ1-1; TRBD1 matches at 11 bases. Sequencing was performed on memory CD4+ T cells from blood. The receptor was derived from an adult in good health and CMV-seronegative. CDR3 in amino acids: CSVGPGTGGTEAFF. As DNA, the CDR3 is TGCAGCGTTGGCCCCGGGACAGGGGGTACTGAAGCTTTCTTT.